The sequence of this T cell receptor beta chain was determined in a study of identical twins. The V gene lost 1 base and the J gene lost 0 bases, with 10 bases spanning the gap. The CDR3 length is 15 residues. CDR1 is SGHTA and CDR2 is FQGNSA in the germline V gene. In its sample, this clonotype was seen a few times. The antigen is undetermined. Study results and limitations: The study drew conclusions from cross-sectional statistical analysis, not from following the same donors. Beta out-of-frame sequences showed weaker excess sharing between twins. The more abundant beta clonotypes in cord blood had fewer insertions, and memory repertoires did not show this.

Template switching created a universal primer site, and the cDNA included unique molecular identifiers. A single record per CDR3 protein comes from TCRdb applying MiXCR to the 5' RACE reads. The sample has under 900,000 distinct CDR3 sequences, 15% to 20% seen once. These same data were also listed under a study on T cells expressing NK-cell markers.

The receptor was isolated from a woman between 18 and 30 years old in good health. The chain carries TRBV7-2 and TRBJ2-7; D gene ambiguous. Material for sequencing was PBMCs. The CDR3 reads CASSLVGGTSYEQYF. CDR3 nucleotides: TGTGCCAGCAGCTTAGTAGGCGGAACCTCCTACGAGCAGTACTTC.